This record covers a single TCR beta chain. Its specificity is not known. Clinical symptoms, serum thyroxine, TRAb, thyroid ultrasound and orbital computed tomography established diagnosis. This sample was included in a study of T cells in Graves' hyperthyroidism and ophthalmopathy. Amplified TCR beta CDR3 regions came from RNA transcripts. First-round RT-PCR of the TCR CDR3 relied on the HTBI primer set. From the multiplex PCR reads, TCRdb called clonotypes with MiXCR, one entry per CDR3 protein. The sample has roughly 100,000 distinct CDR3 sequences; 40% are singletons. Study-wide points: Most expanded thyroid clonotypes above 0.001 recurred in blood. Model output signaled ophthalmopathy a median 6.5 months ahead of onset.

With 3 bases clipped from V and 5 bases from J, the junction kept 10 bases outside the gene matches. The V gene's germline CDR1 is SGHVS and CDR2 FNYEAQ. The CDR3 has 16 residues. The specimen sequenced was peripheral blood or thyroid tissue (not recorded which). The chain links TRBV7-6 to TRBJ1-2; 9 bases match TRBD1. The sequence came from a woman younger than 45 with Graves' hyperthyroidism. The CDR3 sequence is CASSLSHRTGAYGYTF. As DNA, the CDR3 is TGTGCCAGCAGCTTGTCCCACCGGACAGGGGCGTATGGCTACACCTTC.